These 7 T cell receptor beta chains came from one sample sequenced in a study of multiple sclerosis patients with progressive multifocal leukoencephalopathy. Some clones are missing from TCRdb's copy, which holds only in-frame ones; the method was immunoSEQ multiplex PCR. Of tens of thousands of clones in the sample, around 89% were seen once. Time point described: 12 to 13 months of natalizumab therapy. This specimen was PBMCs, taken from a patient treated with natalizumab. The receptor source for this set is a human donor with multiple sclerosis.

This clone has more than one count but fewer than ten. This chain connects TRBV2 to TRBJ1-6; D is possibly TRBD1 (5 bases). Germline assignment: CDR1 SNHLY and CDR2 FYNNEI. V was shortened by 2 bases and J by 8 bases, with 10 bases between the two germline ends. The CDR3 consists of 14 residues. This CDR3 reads CASSELGGDSPLHF. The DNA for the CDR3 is TGTGCCAGCAGTGAATTGGGGGGAGATTCACCCCTCCACTTT.

The CDR3 DNA reads TGTGCCAGTAGTCTTGGCCGCGCCGCGACTGAAGCTTTCTTT. The encoded protein is CASSLGRAATEAFF. The rearrangement uses TRBV19 and TRBJ1-1; D is unclear. The CDR3 extends over 14 amino acids. The germline V gene has CDR1 LNHDA and CDR2 SQIVND (reference sequence). Trimming removed 5 bases at V and 5 bases at J, with 15 bases between.

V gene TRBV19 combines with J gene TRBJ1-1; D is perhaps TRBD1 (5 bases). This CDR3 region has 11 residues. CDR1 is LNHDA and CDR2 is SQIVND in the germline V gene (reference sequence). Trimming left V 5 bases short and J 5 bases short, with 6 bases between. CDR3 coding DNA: TGTGCCAGTAGTCAGGGAACTGAAGCTTTCTTT. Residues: CASSQGTEAFF.

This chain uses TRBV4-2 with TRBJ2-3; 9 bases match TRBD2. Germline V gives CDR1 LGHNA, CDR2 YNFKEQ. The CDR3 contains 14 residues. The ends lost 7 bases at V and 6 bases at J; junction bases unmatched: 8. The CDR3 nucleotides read TGTGCCAGCAAAGAATCTAGCGGGGTGGATACGCAGTATTTT. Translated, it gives CASKESSGVDTQYF.

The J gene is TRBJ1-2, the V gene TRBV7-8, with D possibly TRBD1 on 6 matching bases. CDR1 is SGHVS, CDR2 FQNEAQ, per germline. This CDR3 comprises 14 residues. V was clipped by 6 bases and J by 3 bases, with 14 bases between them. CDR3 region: CASSLQGLDYGYTF. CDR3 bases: TGTGCCAGCAGTTTACAGGGACTAGACTATGGCTACACCTTC.

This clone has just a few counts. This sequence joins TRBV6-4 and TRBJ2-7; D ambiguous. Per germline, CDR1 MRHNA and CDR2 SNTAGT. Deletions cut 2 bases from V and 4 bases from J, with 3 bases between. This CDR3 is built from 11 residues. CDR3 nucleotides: TGTGCCAGCAGTGACGGATACGAGCAGTACTTC. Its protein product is CASSDGYEQYF.

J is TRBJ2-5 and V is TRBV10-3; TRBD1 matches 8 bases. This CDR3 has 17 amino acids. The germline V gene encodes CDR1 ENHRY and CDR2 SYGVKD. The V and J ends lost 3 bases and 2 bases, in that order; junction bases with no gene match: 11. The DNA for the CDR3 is TGTGCCATCAGTGATGGCGACGGACAGGGCCTACAAGAGACCCAGTACTTC. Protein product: CAISDGDGQGLQETQYF.